This paragraph covers one TCR beta chain sequence. Assay used: immunoSEQ multiplex PCR; TCRdb lists only in-frame clones, some missing. This sample has tens of thousands of clones, with over 80% found just once. V was trimmed by 3 bases and J by 2 bases, leaving 8 bases between them. CDR1 is MDHEN and CDR2 is SYDVKM in the germline V gene. The CDR3 loop spans 13 amino acids. These data belong to a study of T cell changes during pregnancy in multiple sclerosis. The sequence was obtained from a female donor with multiple sclerosis, enrolled in a pregnancy study. V gene TRBV28 combines with J gene TRBJ2-7, with a weak D call TRBD1 (6 bases). The sequencing used CD4+ T cells from peripheral blood mononuclear cells, collected after pregnancy. Here the CDR3 reads CASSFGQTYEQYF. The CDR3 DNA reads as TGTGCCAGCAGTTTCGGACAGACCTACGAGCAGTACTTC.